This T cell receptor beta chain was captured in a study of blood T cell repertoires in COVID-19 (TCRdb year 2020). Background for the entire study: Samples covering the acute and convalescent phases of COVID-19 were provided by collaborators in the United States, Italy and Spain. The material from the prospective study consisted of cDNA or gDNA derived from T cells, B-cell-depleted T cells, or PBMCs. Subjects who had been exposed to COVID-19, were actively infected with it, or had recovered from it provided the deeply sampled blood TCRbeta repertoires that made up the dataset. A freely available public database, intended as a resource for researchers studying the immune response to SARS-CoV-2, is where the repertoires were released. Samples came from the ongoing ImmuneRACE study (first 160 participants) plus 1,254 subjects from 6 global collaborators. A de-identified subject ID, COVID-19 status, age in years and sex were almost always included in the sample metadata. Where available, HLA class I and class II types were taken from metadata supplied by the sample provider and were not determined by assay-based typing.

The immunoSEQ Assay, a bias-controlled multiplex PCR, was used to amplify TCRbeta CDR3 regions from genomic DNA. The authors' pipeline ran thus. The number of nucleated cells in each sample was estimated by amplification of reference gene primers within the assay. Sequence reads were collapsed and filtered to measure the absolute abundance of every unique TCRbeta CDR3 rearrangement. For each sample, productive Simpson clonality was calculated as the square root of Simpson's diversity index over productive rearrangements. The source is immuneACCESS, and TCRdb retained only in-frame sequences with V and J called. Part of the clones is not carried over; for the studies checked, unresolved V genes explain less than half of this, and the remainder is unexplained. The V and J calls and the clone size are those of that table, but D and trimming were determined from the DNA. In all, the sample holds about 47,000 clones, and roughly four fifths of those were seen once. Jointly, the top ten make up 6% to 7.5% of the sample.

What the research found in general, with its limitations: The quantity of clinical and demographic metadata differed by source and by participant and was supplied without curation.

Points on this clone: The target of this receptor is not known. Base qualities were left out, and no much larger clone turns up one base away.

Each collaborating institution followed its own protocols to collect whole blood in K2EDTA tubes. For TCRbeta analysis, collaborator samples were shipped as frozen whole blood, as isolated PBMCs, or as DNA extracted from either sample type. Trimmed from V: 7 bases; trimmed from J: 3 bases; junction bases lacking a gene match: 8. Sequences MDHEN (CDR1) and SYDVKM (CDR2) are obtained from the germline V gene. Inclusive of the bounding cysteine and phenylalanine, the CDR3 is 15 residues long. Only CDR3 DNA is held: 45 bases, read in frame from base 1. The sequenced sample was peripheral blood. The rearranged chain carries TRBV28 and TRBJ1-2, with 10 central nucleotides matching TRBD1. The receptor was isolated from a man aged 60-69 years with active COVID-19. The DNA reads TGTGCCAGCATTCTGACAGGGGGCAGGGACTATGGCTACACCTTC. Its product reads: CASILTGGRDYGYTF.